This TCR beta chain appears in the sequencing data of a study of post-analysis software for immune sequencing data. Broader study findings: Comparison of patients with controls showed about 5 TRBV segments more frequent in patients, TRBV5-6, TRBV5-1 and TRBV20-1 among them.

About this clonotype itself: Its antigen is currently unknown.

The germline V gene has CDR1 SEHNR and CDR2 FQNEAQ (reference sequence). Unmatched junction bases numbered 12, after V lost 5 bases and J lost 1 base. CDR3 length: 17 residues. TCR beta cDNA libraries had unique molecular identifiers. TCRdb analysed the PCR reads with MiXCR anew, one entry per CDR3 protein. Of hundreds of thousands of distinct CDR3 sequences listed, approximately 57% are singletons. The sequence was collected from a girl aged 10-17 years with multiple sclerosis. The specimen was blood. The chain joins TRBV7-9 to TRBJ2-5, with TRBD1 identical over 8 bases. CDR3 residues: CASSPEDRARGQETQYF. CDR3 nucleotides: TGTGCCAGCAGCCCAGAGGACAGGGCTCGGGGCCAAGAGACCCAGTACTTC.